These 27 T cell receptor beta chains were sequenced from one sample in a study of glioma-infiltrating T cells after dendritic cell vaccination. Sequencing used immunoSEQ multiplex PCR; TCRdb keeps in-frame clones, though not all of them. The sample consists of tens of thousands of clones, over 70% of them appearing once. This sample comprised blood, obtained before dendritic cell vaccination. Source of these receptors: a human donor with glioblastoma.

Worth noting for this clone: The same CDR3 is also encoded by other DNA sequences in this sample. The J gene is TRBJ1-3, the V gene TRBV7-2, with TRBD1 identical over 8 bases. CDR1 and CDR2 (germline): SGHTA, FQGNSA. The CDR3 is made up of 15 amino acids. Losses at the gene ends were 4 bases for V and 2 bases for J; bases not matched to a gene: 4. The CDR3 DNA follows: TGTGCCAGCAGCTCCGACAGGGGTACTGGAAACACCATATATTTT. This codes for CASSSDRGTGNTIYF.

The chain uses TRBV2 and TRBJ2-2, with TRBD1 matching 7 bases. V gave up 6 bases and J gave up 5 bases; unmatched junction bases: 3. Germline V lookup: CDR1 SNHLY, CDR2 FYNNEI. The CDR3 loop spans 13 amino acids. CDR3 nucleotides: TGTGCCAGCAGGACAGGGTCGACCGGGGAGCTGTTTTTT. The encoded protein is CASRTGSTGELFF.

This clone was seen a few times. The V gene is TRBV23-1, the J gene TRBJ2-7, with TRBD1 matching over 9 bases. TRBV23-1 falls under the ORF class, with uncertain function. The CDR3 has 14 amino acids. The ends lost 1 base at V and 3 bases at J; junction bases unmatched: 1. The CDR3 bases are TGCGCCAGCAGTCAATGGGGACAGGGCTACGAGCAGTACGTC. This encodes CASSQWGQGYEQYV.

The chain links TRBV19 to TRBJ2-7; D might be TRBD2 (5 bases). V lost 0 bases and J lost 6, with 18 bases in between. This CDR3 spans 16 amino acids. CDR1 and CDR2 from the germline V gene are LNHDA and SQIVND (reference sequence). CDR3 in DNA: TGTGCCAGTAGTATAGAAGGCCGGGGAGTGGTCTCCGAGCAGTACTTC. Translation: CASSIEGRGVVSEQYF.

The V and J genes are TRBV5-1 and TRBJ2-7; possibly TRBD2 for D (6 bases). Germline values: CDR1 SGHRS, CDR2 YFSETQ. There are 16 residues in the CDR3. With 2 bases removed from V and 0 bases from J, the gap between germline ends came to 15 bases. Here the CDR3 DNA reads TGCGCCAGCAGCTTTGGGGGGACGACAAGCTCCTACGAGCAGTACTTC. As protein: CASSFGGTTSSYEQYF.

The chain has TRBV7-6 and TRBJ1-5; 8 nucleotides agree with TRBD1. Per the germline V gene, CDR1 is SGHVS and CDR2 is FNYEAQ. With 4 bases clipped from V and 4 bases from J, the junction kept 3 bases outside the gene matches. CDR3 length: 14 residues. DNA for the CDR3: TGTGCCAGCAGCTCTAGGACAGGGAATCAGCCCCAGCATTTT. Its protein is CASSSRTGNQPQHF.

The rearrangement uses TRBV25-1 and TRBJ2-7, with D uncertain. The length of the CDR3 is 13 residues. The V end was cut by 0 bases, the J end by 4 bases, with 7 bases between. CDR1 is MGHDK and CDR2 is SYGVNS in the germline V gene. CDR3: CASSEYWQYEQYF. In nucleotides, the CDR3 is TGTGCCAGCAGTGAATATTGGCAGTACGAGCAGTACTTC.

The rearrangement uses TRBV29-1 and TRBJ1-1; tentatively, D is TRBD1 (6 bases). Germline-derived CDR1 and CDR2 are SQVTM and ANQGSEA. V lost 7 bases and J lost 0, with 9 bases in between. There are 12 residues in the CDR3. The DNA for the CDR3 is TGCAGCGCAGGACAGATGAACACTGAAGCTTTCTTT. Protein: CSAGQMNTEAFF.

The chain carries TRBV2 and TRBJ1-4, with 9 bases that match TRBD1. The CDR3 covers 16 residues. CDR1 and CDR2 (germline): SNHLY, FYNNEI. The trim removed 6 bases at V and 11 bases at J, leaving 16 bases unmatched. DNA for the CDR3: TGTGCCAGCAGGGCACAGGGGGCTTGGGGATTTGGGAAACTGTTTTTT. Translation gives CASRAQGAWGFGKLFF.

The V gene is TRBV5-4, the J gene TRBJ2-1; no clear D. CDR1 SGHNT and CDR2 YYREEE come from the germline V gene (reference sequence). V lost 4 bases, J lost 0 bases, and 11 bases lay in between. This CDR3 spans 15 amino acids. CDR3 nucleotides: TGTGCCAGCAGCCTAGACTCGAGCTCCTACAATGAGCAGTTCTTC. This gives the protein CASSLDSSSYNEQFF.

This clone turned up a few times. J is TRBJ2-1 and V is TRBV11-2; 7 bases agree with TRBD2. CDR1 and CDR2 from the germline V gene are SGHAT and FQNNGV. The CDR3 is 18 residues long. Losses at the gene ends were 1 base for V and 3 bases for J; bases not matched to a gene: 12. CDR3 region: CASSLGYREASDYNEQFF. In nucleotides, the CDR3 is TGTGCCAGCAGCTTAGGATACCGGGAGGCAAGTGACTACAATGAGCAGTTCTTC.

This clone was seen a handful of times. The chain links TRBV5-1 to TRBJ1-2, with D possibly being TRBD1 (6 bases). V lost 0 bases to trimming and J lost 4 bases, with 13 bases between them. Per germline, CDR1 SGHRS and CDR2 YFSETQ. The CDR3 has 15 residues. CDR3 nucleotide sequence: TGCGCCAGCAGCTTGGAATTCGGACAGTTCTATGGCTACACCTTC. Translated: CASSLEFGQFYGYTF.

This chain joins TRBV19 and TRBJ2-7, with D perhaps TRBD2 (5 bases). Looked up from germline, CDR1 is LNHDA and CDR2 is SQIVND (reference sequence). This CDR3 has 13 residues. Trimming took 4 bases from V and 0 from J, leaving 7 bases between them. CDR3 loop: CASSTTTSYEQYF. The CDR3 bases are TGTGCCAGTAGTACGACTACCTCCTACGAGCAGTACTTC.

V gene TRBV19 combines with J gene TRBJ2-1; 12 nucleotides line up with TRBD2. The CDR3 is made up of 18 amino acids. Germline loops: CDR1 LNHDA, CDR2 SQIVND (reference sequence). J gave up 2 bases and V 0 bases, and 5 bases lay outside the gene matches. The CDR3: CASSIEALAGGPYNEQFF. The CDR3 DNA is TGTGCCAGTAGTATAGAAGCACTAGCGGGAGGACCCTACAATGAGCAGTTCTTC.

The rearrangement uses TRBV29-1 and TRBJ1-5; weak D call: TRBD1 (5 bases). Germline V gene lookup returns CDR1 SQVTM and CDR2 ANQGSEA. Trimming removed 6 bases at V and 2 bases at J, with 14 bases between. The CDR3 has 14 residues. The CDR3, as DNA: TGCAGCGTAAATTTCGACAGCGGCAATCAGCCCCAGCATTTT. This translates into CSVNFDSGNQPQHF.

This clone was detected only a few times. The J gene is TRBJ2-7, the V gene TRBV11-2, with a possible D match to TRBD1 (6 bases). V was clipped by 7 bases and J by 3 bases, with 28 bases between them. CDR1 is SGHAT, CDR2 FQNNGV, per germline. The CDR3 runs 18 residues. CDR3 amino acids: CASTNLGQFLVSSYEQYF. As DNA, the CDR3 is TGTGCCAGCACCAACCTCGGACAGTTCCTTGTTTCGAGCTACGAGCAGTACTTC.

Only a few counts were recorded for this clone. The chain is built from TRBV5-1 and TRBJ2-5; possibly TRBD2 for D (6 bases). V lost 4 bases, J lost 2 bases, and 15 bases lay in between. CDR3 size: 15 residues. Germline lookup yields CDR1 SGHRS and CDR2 YFSETQ. The CDR3 region is CASSGTGTPQETQYF. CDR3 in DNA: TGCGCCAGCAGCGGTACCGGGACTCCTCAAGAGACCCAGTACTTC.

The rearrangement joins TRBV7-2 to TRBJ2-6; D remains unclear. The germline V gene encodes CDR1 SGHTA and CDR2 FQGNSA. With 0 bases removed from V and 1 base from J, the gap between germline ends came to 7 bases. The CDR3 spans 16 residues. The CDR3 DNA reads as TGTGCCAGCAGCTTAGCGCGGAGTTCTGGGGCCAACGTCCTGACTTTC. Translation gives CASSLARSSGANVLTF.

V gene TRBV10-3 combines with J gene TRBJ2-7, with 9 positions matching TRBD2. J gave up 3 bases and V 6 bases, and 6 bases lay outside the gene matches. Germline CDR1 and CDR2: ENHRY and SYGVKD. The CDR3 spans 14 residues. The CDR3: CAIRTGTSNYEQYF. As DNA, the CDR3 is TGTGCCATCAGAACGGGGACTAGCAACTACGAGCAGTACTTC.

The chain is built from TRBV6-5 and TRBJ2-3; TRBD2 aligns across 9 bases. J gave up 6 bases and V 2 bases, and 6 bases lay outside the gene matches. Germline V lookup: CDR1 MNHEY, CDR2 SVGAGI. The CDR3 runs to 15 residues. The CDR3 protein is CASSYRRGGLDTQYF. The DNA of the CDR3 is TGTGCCAGCAGTTACAGGCGGGGGGGTCTTGATACGCAGTATTTT.

The chain employs TRBV11-3 and TRBJ2-1, with 7 positions matching TRBD2. Germline V CDR1 and CDR2: SGHNT, YENEEA. Germline trimming cut 3 bases from V and 3 bases from J; bases unmatched to any gene: 5. The CDR3 has 15 residues. CDR3 region: CASSFLLADYNEQFF. In nucleotides, the CDR3 is TGTGCCAGCAGCTTTCTCCTAGCGGACTACAATGAGCAGTTCTTC.

This chain connects TRBV2 to TRBJ2-6; the match to TRBD1 covers 8 bases. Germline V lookup: CDR1 SNHLY, CDR2 FYNNEI. J was trimmed by 0 bases and V by 9 bases; bases with no gene match: 10. The CDR3 is made up of 17 amino acids. CDR3 coding DNA: TGTGCCAGTACGACAGGGGCCGCCGCCTCTGGGGCCAACGTCCTGACTTTC. It specifies CASTTGAAASGANVLTF. Supplemented by reference TRBV2 and TRBJ2-6, the full variable domain reads EPEVTQTPSHQVTQMGQEVILRCVPISNHLYFYWYRQILGQKVEFLVSFYNNEISEKSEIFDDQFSVERPDGSNFTLKIRSTKLEDSAMYFCASTTGAAASGANVLTFGAGSRLTVL.

V gene TRBV7-9 combines with J gene TRBJ2-2; D unclear. Germline V gene data show CDR1 as SEHNR and CDR2 as FQNEAQ (reference sequence). The CDR3 is 13 amino acids. Trimming took 2 bases from V and 8 from J, leaving 9 bases between them. CDR3 coding DNA: TGTGCCAGCAGCTTAATTCTTGCGGGGGAGCTGTTTTTT. The encoded protein is CASSLILAGELFF.

This chain links TRBV7-2 with TRBJ2-3, with D perhaps matching TRBD2 (5 bases). Trimming stripped 4 bases from V and 1 base from J, with 9 bases between. Germline V CDR1 and CDR2: SGHTA, FQGNSA. The CDR3 runs 14 residues. CDR3: CASSSAGGTDTQYF. CDR3 nucleotide sequence: TGTGCCAGCAGCTCCGCGGGTGGCACAGATACGCAGTATTTT.

The chain carries TRBV2 and TRBJ2-7, with 7 nucleotides matching TRBD1. CDR1 and CDR2 from the germline V gene are SNHLY and FYNNEI. This CDR3 is 14 amino acids long. V shed 5 bases and J 4 bases; nucleotides not matched to a gene: 8. CDR3 amino acids: CASSRPGQQYEQYV. As DNA, the CDR3 is TGTGCCAGCAGTCGACCGGGACAGCAATACGAGCAGTACGTC.

This clone was found a few times. This sequence joins TRBV4-1 and TRBJ2-7; TRBD1 matches 9 bases. Germline assignment: CDR1 MGHRA and CDR2 YSYEKL. The CDR3 runs 14 residues. J gave up 6 bases and V 5 bases, and 8 bases lay outside the gene matches. The CDR3 protein is CASSFRDREAEQYF. CDR3 coding DNA: TGCGCCAGCAGCTTCCGGGACAGGGAGGCCGAGCAGTACTTC.

This clone appeared once. J is TRBJ1-2 and V is TRBV5-1, with TRBD1 identical over 8 bases. CDR1 is SGHRS and CDR2 is YFSETQ in the germline V gene. The CDR3 contains 14 residues. V was clipped by 2 bases and J by 3 bases; unmatched bases: 3. In DNA form, the CDR3 reads TGCGCCAGCAGCTTTTACAGGGGGGACTATGGCTACACCTTC. Its protein is CASSFYRGDYGYTF.